The clone carrying this T cell receptor (beta chain) was detected once. Its antigen is undetermined. Each single cDNA molecule received a unique molecular identifier. Using its own MiXCR run on the 5' RACE reads, TCRdb lists one record per CDR3 protein. Of fewer than 30,000 distinct CDR3 sequences in the sample, about 4.5% were seen once. The CDR3 consists of 13 residues. Germline-derived CDR1 and CDR2 are SGHVS and FQNEAQ. V was clipped by 5 bases and J by 8 bases, with 15 bases between them. These data belong to a study of early T cells in non-severe SARS-CoV-2 infection. At the level of the study: The authors sequenced bulk RNA from unsorted whole blood, leaving chains unpaired.

General study findings and limits: VDJdb-based matching was biased toward anti-spike CD8 responses and missed private and CD4 specificities.

The sequence was collected from an adult who was a healthcare worker with PCR-confirmed SARS-CoV-2 infection or an uninfected control (not recorded which). The chain couples TRBV7-8 to TRBJ1-2; unclear D gene. The specimen was whole blood. CDR3 sequence (DNA): TGTGCCAGCAGCCCATCCCCCCGGCGAGGCTACACCTTC. Translating it yields CASSPSPRRGYTF.